A single sample gave rise to the 18 T cell receptor beta chains below, sequenced in a study of blood T cells in healthy people across ages (dated by TCRdb to about 2015). Preparation of the library involved 5' RACE. Sequencing relied on an Illumina HiSeq 2500. A second PCR of about 6 to 11 cycles was performed with a sample-barcoded 5' primer and a J-beta primer mix. Using fastp at Q25 and MiXCR, TCRdb reprocessed the public reads and kept productive beta chains. Rows are combined by CDR3 protein, so each entry shows the most common genes and DNA. In all, the sample holds approximately 730,000 distinct CDR3 sequences, and about 55% of those were seen once. The top ten constitute approximately 40% of the sample. The sequencing input was blood. The receptors derive from a man older than 75 in good health.

V and J are TRBV12-3 or TRBV12-4 and TRBJ2-5; TRBD2 aligns across 8 bases. With the DNA end fitting TRBJ2-4 better, the J assignment may be wrong. The CDR3 runs 17 residues. The CDR3 reads CASSRLPGRGTKNIQYF. The DNA for the CDR3 is TGTGCCAGCAGTAGACTTCCCGGGAGGGGGACCAAAAACATTCAGTACTTC.

The chain is built from TRBV20-1 and TRBJ1-1; D unresolved. This CDR3 contains 13 residues. Between the trimmed V and J ends, which lost 1 base and 2 bases, there was a span of 8 bases. Germline V gene sequence: CDR1 DFQATT, CDR2 SNEGSKA (reference sequence). The CDR3 DNA is TGCAGTGCTAGAGGCCCAAGAAACACTGAAGCTTTCTTT. Amino acid sequence: CSARGPRNTEAFF.

The chain has TRBV11-2 and TRBJ1-2, with D perhaps matching TRBD1 (5 bases). Between the trimmed V and J ends, which lost 6 bases and 8 bases, there was a span of 22 bases. This CDR3 spans 15 amino acids. Looked up from germline, CDR1 is SGHAT and CDR2 is FQNNGV. CDR3 DNA: TGTGCCAGCAGTCCCGAGGGGAAGACCTATGGAGGCTACACCTTC. Amino acids: CASSPEGKTYGGYTF.

A note on this clonotype: The germline gene is not matched at one end of the junction; a read error may be the cause. The genes are TRBV10-3 and TRBJ2-6, with unresolved D. Germline-derived CDR1 and CDR2 are ENHRY and SYGVKD. There are 12 residues in the CDR3. The CDR3 region is CVISPGANVLTF. CDR3 bases: TGTGTCATCAGTCCCGGGGCCAACGTCCTGACTTTC.

The rearrangement joins TRBV3-1 to TRBJ2-3; 9 nucleotides match TRBD2. Germline V CDR1 and CDR2: LGHDT, YNNKEL (reference sequence). This CDR3 has 16 amino acids. J was trimmed by 3 bases and V by 5 bases; bases with no gene match: 9. The CDR3: CASSALAGEQTDTQYF. DNA of the CDR3: TGTGCCAGCAGCGCACTAGCGGGCGAACAAACAGATACGCAGTATTTT.

V and J are TRBV4-2 and TRBJ2-7, with 11 bases fitting TRBD2. Germline V gene lookup returns CDR1 LGHNA and CDR2 YNFKEQ. The CDR3 totals 16 residues. V lost 0 bases and J lost 3; bases outside the gene matches: 4. CDR3 DNA: TGTGCCAGCAGCCAAGATTCACTAGCGGGAGTCTACGAGCAGTACTTC. It translates to CASSQDSLAGVYEQYF.

This clonotype appeared a few times. A read error is possible here, since a much larger clone lies one base away. V and J are TRBV29-1 and TRBJ2-6; D is perhaps TRBD1 (5 bases). Germline V gene lookup returns CDR1 SQVTM and CDR2 ANQGSEA. This CDR3 region has 13 residues. As DNA, the CDR3 is TGCAGCGTCCGAGAAACTGGGGCCAGCGTCCTGACTTTC. Its translation is CSVRETGASVLTF.

The rearrangement links TRBV10-1 to TRBJ2-5; TRBD2 might be the D (6 bases). Germline V gives CDR1 WNHNN, CDR2 SYGVQD (reference sequence). V was pared by 5 bases and J by 11 bases, with 27 bases between. CDR3 length equals 16 residues. This chain's CDR3 is CASSQNGKGGLNEQYF. CDR3 sequence (DNA): TGCGCCAGCAGTCAGAACGGGAAGGGAGGCCTGAATGAGCAGTACTTC.

The V call is TRBV7-9, the J call TRBJ2-5; D is undetermined. The J call may be incorrect, as the DNA end agrees better with TRBJ2-7. The CDR3 sequence is 17 residues long. Germline lookup yields CDR1 SEHNR and CDR2 FQNEAQ (reference sequence). The CDR3 DNA is TGTGCCAGCAGCTCATTGGATGACCCAGAGGCTCTCTCCGAGCAGTACTTC. As protein: CASSSLDDPEALSEQYF.

The chain couples TRBV7-2 to TRBJ2-4, with D possibly TRBD2 on 6 matching bases. The DNA end is a closer match to TRBJ2-5, so the J assignment may be wrong. The CDR3 is made up of 15 amino acids. Germline V gene sequence: CDR1 SGHTA, CDR2 FQGNSA. This CDR3 is CASSLFSREEKTQYF. The CDR3 nucleotides are TGTGCCAGCAGCTTATTCAGCAGGGAGGAAAAGACCCAGTACTTC.

The chain carries TRBV6-5 and TRBJ2-2; TRBD1 agrees at 9 bases. The CDR3 covers 16 residues. Germline V CDR1 and CDR2: MNHEY, SVGAGI. V lost 1 base to trimming and J lost 5 bases; unmatched junction nucleotides: 5. The CDR3 loop is CASSYLQGARTGELFF. The CDR3 DNA is TGTGCCAGCAGTTACTTACAGGGGGCGCGGACCGGGGAGCTGTTTTTT.

The chain carries TRBV5-1 and TRBJ2-3; the D gene is possibly TRBD1 (5 bases). Trimming left V 0 bases short and J 6 bases short, with 14 bases between. Germline V gene data show CDR1 as SGHRS and CDR2 as YFSETQ. The CDR3 sequence is 15 residues long. DNA of the CDR3: TGCGCCAGCAGCTTGGAGGGGCAGGGTATCGATACGCAGTATTTT. Amino acids: CASSLEGQGIDTQYF.

The chain employs TRBV12-3 or TRBV12-4 and TRBJ2-4; 12 bases line up with TRBD1. CDR3 length: 15 amino acids. The V segment lost 5 bases and the J segment 13 bases; nucleotides outside the gene matches: 12. CDR3 DNA sequence: TGTGCCAGCAGTCCCGGGACAGGGGGCGACGATGAGCAGTACTTC. It yields the protein CASSPGTGGDDEQYF.

The rearrangement uses TRBV20-1 and TRBJ2-7, with D tentatively TRBD1 or TRBD2 (7 bases each). Germline V gene sequence: CDR1 DFQATT, CDR2 SNEGSKA (reference sequence). This CDR3 is built from 14 residues. Trimming removed 5 bases from V and 5 bases from J, with 19 bases in between. CDR3 sequence: CSARTGTAGNEQYF. In DNA form, the CDR3 reads TGCAGTGCTCGTACCGGGACAGCGGGGAACGAGCAGTACTTC.

The CDR3 reads CASSYSNGNGYTF. The CDR3 bases are TGTGCCAGCAGTTACTCGAACGGGAATGGCTACACCTTC. V and J are TRBV6-5 and TRBJ1-2; D remains ambiguous. Germline assignment: CDR1 MNHEY and CDR2 SVGAGI. V was trimmed by 0 bases and J by 6 bases, leaving 8 bases between them. The CDR3 runs to 13 residues.

The chain has TRBV7-6 and TRBJ1-6, with 9 bases fitting TRBD1. Per germline, CDR1 SGHVS and CDR2 FNYEAQ. This CDR3 is 17 amino acids long. The junction had 10 bases not matched to a gene; V was cut back by 5 bases and J by 5 bases. CDR3 loop: CASSPRQGVKNNSPLHF. CDR3 nucleotides: TGTGCCAGCAGCCCTAGACAGGGGGTAAAGAATAATTCACCCCTCCACTTT.

The rearrangement links TRBV29-1 to TRBJ1-4, with D hard to call. Germline V gene data show CDR1 as SQVTM and CDR2 as ANQGSEA. The length of the CDR3 is 11 residues. V gave up 2 bases and J gave up 8 bases, with 6 bases separating them. The CDR3 is CSVELGEKLFF. The DNA for the CDR3 is TGCAGCGTTGAATTGGGGGAAAAACTGTTTTTT.

This rearrangement joins TRBV25-1 to TRBJ1-1, with D hard to call. The V gene lost 1 base and the J gene lost 6 bases, with 6 bases spanning the gap. The CDR3 is 12 residues long. The germline CDR1 and CDR2 sequences are MGHDK and SYGVNS. The CDR3 spells CASSEWGAEAFF. The CDR3 DNA sequence: TGTGCCAGCAGTGAATGGGGTGCTGAAGCTTTCTTT.